Below are 7 T cell receptor beta chains sequenced from a single sample in a study of PD-L1 blockade in urothelial cancer. Generated by immunoSEQ multiplex PCR, the TCRdb table keeps only in-frame clones and is missing some. The table has tens of thousands of clones, over 75% seen once; the top ten hold about 6%. The material sequenced was PBMCs, taken around atezolizumab (anti-PD-L1) treatment. These TCRs come from a man aged 35 to 55 with urothelial cancer.

The CDR3 nucleotides are TGTGCCAGCAGCGGAAGGTCGGGGGTCGAGCAGTACTTC. Amino acid sequence: CASSGRSGVEQYF. The V gene is TRBV5-4, the J gene TRBJ2-7; a possible D gene is TRBD2 (6 bases). V was trimmed by 4 bases and J by 6 bases, leaving 14 bases between them. CDR3 size: 13 residues. Germline CDR1 SGHNT, CDR2 YYREEE (reference sequence).

The chain carries TRBV7-9 and TRBJ1-4, with D tentatively TRBD1 (6 bases). V lost 6 bases, J lost 8 bases, and 16 bases lay in between. This CDR3 comprises 14 residues. Germline CDR1 is SEHNR and CDR2 is FQNEAQ (reference sequence). Here the CDR3 reads CASRSWTEGEKLFF. The DNA for the CDR3 is TGTGCCAGCAGGAGCTGGACAGAAGGGGAAAAACTGTTTTTT.

This chain links TRBV4-1 with TRBJ1-1; D unclear. Trimming shortened V by 4 bases and J by 5 bases, and 17 bases separated the two germline ends. CDR1 is MGHRA, CDR2 YSYEKL, per germline. The CDR3 loop spans 15 amino acids. The chain's CDR3 is CASSPPTGGRTEAFF. CDR3 DNA sequence: TGCGCCAGCAGCCCACCCACCGGAGGGAGGACTGAAGCTTTCTTT.

In this sample, this clone turned up a few times. The chain combines TRBV5-1 with TRBJ2-5; TRBD2 matches at 8 bases. This CDR3 is 15 amino acids long. The junction had 4 bases not matched to a gene; V was cut back by 3 bases and J by 0 bases. Per the germline V gene, CDR1 is SGHRS and CDR2 is YFSETQ. The CDR3 spells CASSSKGLDQETQYF. The CDR3 nucleotides read TGCGCCAGCAGCTCAAAGGGACTAGACCAAGAGACCCAGTACTTC. Full variable domain (outside the CDR3, taken from reference TRBV5-1 and TRBJ2-5): KAGVTQTPRYLIKTRGQQVTLSCSPISGHRSVSWYQQTPGQGLQFLFEYFSETQRNKGNFPGRFSGRQFSNSRSEMNVSTLELGDSALYLCASSSKGLDQETQYFGPGTRLLVL.

This clone was picked up one time. This chain uses TRBV11-3 with TRBJ2-1; 12 bases match TRBD2. Unmatched junction bases numbered 14, after V lost 1 base and J lost 10 bases. Germline V gene lookup returns CDR1 SGHNT and CDR2 YENEEA. This CDR3 contains 18 residues. CDR3 protein: CASSLAAWASGRAMEQFF. The CDR3 DNA reads as TGTGCCAGCAGCTTAGCGGCTTGGGCTAGCGGGAGGGCCATGGAGCAGTTCTTC.

This clone was observed a few times. The chain carries TRBV9 and TRBJ2-2, with 8 bases fitting TRBD2. The CDR3 totals 13 residues. The V gene's germline CDR1 is SGDLS and CDR2 YYNGEE. V lost 3 bases to trimming and J lost 7 bases; unmatched junction nucleotides: 2. The chain's CDR3 is CASSEREFGELFF. In DNA, the CDR3 is TGTGCCAGCAGCGAGCGGGAGTTCGGGGAGCTGTTTTTT.

V usage is TRBV2 and J usage is TRBJ2-1; D not resolved. CDR1 is SNHLY and CDR2 is FYNNEI in the germline V gene. Trimming shortened V by 8 bases and J by 8 bases, and 16 bases separated the two germline ends. The CDR3 covers 13 residues. CDR3 sequence (DNA): TGTGCCAGCGGTACATCCAACCTCGATGAGCAGTTCTTC. This codes for CASGTSNLDEQFF.